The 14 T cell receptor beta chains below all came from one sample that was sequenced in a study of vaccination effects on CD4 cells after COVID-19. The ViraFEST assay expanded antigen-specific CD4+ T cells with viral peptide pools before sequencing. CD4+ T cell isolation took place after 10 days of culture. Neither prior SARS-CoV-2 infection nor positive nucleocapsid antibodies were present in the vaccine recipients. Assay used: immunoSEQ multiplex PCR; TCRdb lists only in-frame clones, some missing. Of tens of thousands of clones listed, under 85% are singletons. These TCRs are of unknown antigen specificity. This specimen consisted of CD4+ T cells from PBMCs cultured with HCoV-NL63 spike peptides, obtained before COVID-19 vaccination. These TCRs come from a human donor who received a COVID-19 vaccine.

In DNA, the CDR3 is TGCGCCAGCCTGGACAGGGGCAAAGGGGAGCTGTTTTTT. Its translation is CASLDRGKGELFF. The chain links TRBV10-1 to TRBJ2-2; 9 positions match TRBD1. The CDR3 is 13 amino acids. The V segment lost 8 bases and the J segment 8 bases; nucleotides outside the gene matches: 6. From germline, CDR1 is WNHNN and CDR2 SYGVQD (reference sequence).

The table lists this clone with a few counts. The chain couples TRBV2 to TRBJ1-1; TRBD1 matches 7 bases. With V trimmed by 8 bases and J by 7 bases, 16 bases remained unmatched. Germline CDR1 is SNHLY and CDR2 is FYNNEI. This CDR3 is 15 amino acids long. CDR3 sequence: CASLVDMTRDSEAFF. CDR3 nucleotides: TGTGCCAGCCTCGTAGACATGACCCGGGACAGTGAAGCTTTCTTT.

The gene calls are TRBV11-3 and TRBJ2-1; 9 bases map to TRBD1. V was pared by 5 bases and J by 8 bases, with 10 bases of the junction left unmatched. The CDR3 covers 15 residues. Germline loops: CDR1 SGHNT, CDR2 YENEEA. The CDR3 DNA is TGTGCCAGCAGCCGTACGGGACAGGGAATTTATGAGCAGTTCTTC. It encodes CASSRTGQGIYEQFF.

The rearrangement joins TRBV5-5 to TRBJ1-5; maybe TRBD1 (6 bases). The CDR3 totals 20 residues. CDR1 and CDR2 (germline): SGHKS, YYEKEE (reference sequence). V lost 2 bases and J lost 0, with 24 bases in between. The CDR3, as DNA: TGTGCCAGCAGCTTTACTACACCAGGGGTTGGCCGCTATAGCAATCAGCCCCAGCATTTT. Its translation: CASSFTTPGVGRYSNQPQHF. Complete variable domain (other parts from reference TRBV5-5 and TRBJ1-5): DAGVTQSPTHLIKTRGQQVTLRCSPISGHKSVSWYQQVLGQGPQFIFQYYEKEERGRGNFPDRFSARQFPNYSSELNVNALLLGDSALYLCASSFTTPGVGRYSNQPQHFGDGTRLSIL.

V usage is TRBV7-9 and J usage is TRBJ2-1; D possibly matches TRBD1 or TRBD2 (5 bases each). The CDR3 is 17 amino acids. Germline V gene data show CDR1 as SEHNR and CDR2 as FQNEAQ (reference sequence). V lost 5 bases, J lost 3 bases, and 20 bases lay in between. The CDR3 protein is CASSPGTSFQDYNEQFF. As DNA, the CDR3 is TGTGCCAGCAGCCCGGGGACCTCCTTCCAGGACTACAATGAGCAGTTCTTC.

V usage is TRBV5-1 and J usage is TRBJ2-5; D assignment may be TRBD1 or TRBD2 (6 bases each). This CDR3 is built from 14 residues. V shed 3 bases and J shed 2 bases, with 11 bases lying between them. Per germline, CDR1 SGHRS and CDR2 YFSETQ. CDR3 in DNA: TGCGCCAGCAGCTGGGGGGCGGGGCAAGAGACCCAGTACTTC. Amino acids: CASSWGAGQETQYF. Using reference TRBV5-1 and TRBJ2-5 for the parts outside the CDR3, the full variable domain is KAGVTQTPRYLIKTRGQQVTLSCSPISGHRSVSWYQQTPGQGLQFLFEYFSETQRNKGNFPGRFSGRQFSNSRSEMNVSTLELGDSALYLCASSWGAGQETQYFGPGTRLLVL.

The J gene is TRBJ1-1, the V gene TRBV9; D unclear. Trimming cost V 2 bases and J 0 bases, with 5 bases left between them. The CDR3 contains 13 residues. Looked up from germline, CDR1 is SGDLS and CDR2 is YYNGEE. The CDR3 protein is CASSVTVNTEAFF. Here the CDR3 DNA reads TGTGCCAGCAGCGTTACAGTGAACACTGAAGCTTTCTTT. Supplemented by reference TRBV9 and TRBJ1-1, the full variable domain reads DSGVTQTPKHLITATGQRVTLRCSPRSGDLSVYWYQQSLDQGLQFLIQYYNGEERAKGNILERFSAQQFPDLHSELNLSSLELGDSALYFCASSVTVNTEAFFGQGTRLTVV.

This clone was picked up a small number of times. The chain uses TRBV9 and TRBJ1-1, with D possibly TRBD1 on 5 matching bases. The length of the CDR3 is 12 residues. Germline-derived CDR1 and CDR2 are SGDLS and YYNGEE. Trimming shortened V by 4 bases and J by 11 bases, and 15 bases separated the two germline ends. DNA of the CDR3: TGTGCCAGCAGCCCCCTAGACGGGGGGGCTTTCTTT. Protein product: CASSPLDGGAFF.

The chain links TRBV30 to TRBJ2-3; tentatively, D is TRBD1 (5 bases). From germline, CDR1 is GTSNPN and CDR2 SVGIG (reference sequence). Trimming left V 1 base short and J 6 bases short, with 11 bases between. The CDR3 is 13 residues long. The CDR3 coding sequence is TGTGCCTGGAGTGGGGGCCCCGCGGATACGCAGTATTTT. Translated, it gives CAWSGGPADTQYF. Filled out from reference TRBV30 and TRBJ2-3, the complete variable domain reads SQTIHQWPATLVQPVGSPLSLECTVEGTSNPNLYWYRQAAGRGLQLLFYSVGIGQISSEVPQNLSASRPQDRQFILSSKKLLLSDSGFYLCAWSGGPADTQYFGPGTRLTVL.

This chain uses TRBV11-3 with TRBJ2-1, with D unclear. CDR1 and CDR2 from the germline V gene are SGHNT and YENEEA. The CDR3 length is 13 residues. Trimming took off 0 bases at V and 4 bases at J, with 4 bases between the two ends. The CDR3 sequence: CASSLEPYNEQFF. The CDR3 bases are TGTGCCAGCAGCTTAGAACCTTACAATGAGCAGTTCTTC.

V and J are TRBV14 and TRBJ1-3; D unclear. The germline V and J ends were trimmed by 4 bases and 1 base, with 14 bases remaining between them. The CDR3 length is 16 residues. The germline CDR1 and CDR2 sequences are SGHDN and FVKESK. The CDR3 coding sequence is TGTGCCAGCAGCCCCTGGACGGGTTCTTCTGGAAACACCATATATTTT. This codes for CASSPWTGSSGNTIYF.

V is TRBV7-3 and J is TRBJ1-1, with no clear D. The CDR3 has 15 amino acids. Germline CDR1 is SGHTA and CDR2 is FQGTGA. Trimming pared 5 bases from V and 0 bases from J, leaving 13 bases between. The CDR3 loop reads CASSPGRGVNTEAFF. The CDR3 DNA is TGTGCCAGCAGCCCTGGACGGGGAGTGAACACTGAAGCTTTCTTT. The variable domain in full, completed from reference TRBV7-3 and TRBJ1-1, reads GAGVSQTPSNKVTEKGKYVELRCDPISGHTALYWYRQSLGQGPEFLIYFQGTGAADDSGLPNDRFFAVRPEGSVSTLKIQRTERGDSAVYLCASSPGRGVNTEAFFGQGTRLTVV.

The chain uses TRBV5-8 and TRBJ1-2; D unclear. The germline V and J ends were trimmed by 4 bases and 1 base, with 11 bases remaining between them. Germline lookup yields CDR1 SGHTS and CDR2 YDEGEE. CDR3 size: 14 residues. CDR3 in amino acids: CASSPLGVNYGYTF. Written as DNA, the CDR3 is TGTGCCAGCAGCCCCCTTGGGGTTAACTATGGCTACACCTTC.

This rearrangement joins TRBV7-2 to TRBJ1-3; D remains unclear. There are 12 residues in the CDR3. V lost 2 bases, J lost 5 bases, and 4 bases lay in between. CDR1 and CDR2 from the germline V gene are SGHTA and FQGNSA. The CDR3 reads CASSLMRNTIYF. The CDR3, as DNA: TGTGCCAGCAGCTTAATGAGAAACACCATATATTTT.